These T cell receptor beta chains were read from a single sample in a study of blood T cells in healthy people across ages. One entry per CDR3 protein, called by TCRdb with MiXCR from the 5' RACE reads. The sample lists around 1,500,000 distinct CDR3 sequences; over 25% were seen once. Sample: blood. The receptors were gathered from a woman aged 25-40 years in good health. Both conserved end residues are part of each CDR3. The D gene is left open where the match is weak. For some rows the clone size is stated as once, few or many, or as a class when expanded; others skip it.

v_call: TRBV27
clone_size: .
j_call: TRBJ2-3
d_call: .
cdr3_aa: CASSSPKGRNTDTQYF
cdr3_nt: TGTGCCAGCAGTTCCCCCAAGGGGCGGAACACAGATACGCAGTATTTT

v_call: TRBV7-3
clone_size: few
j_call: TRBJ1-2
d_call: TRBD1
cdr3_aa: CASGQGAAGYTF
cdr3_nt: TGTGCCAGCGGGCAGGGGGCGGCGGGCTACACCTTC

v_call: TRBV3-1
clone_size: .
j_call: TRBJ1-2
d_call: TRBD1
cdr3_aa: CASSNRGRSNYGYTF
cdr3_nt: TGTGCCAGCAGCAACAGGGGCAGAAGTAACTATGGCTACACCTTC

v_call: TRBV3-1
clone_size: .
j_call: TRBJ2-7
d_call: TRBD2
cdr3_aa: CASSQDLMASGYAYEQYF
cdr3_nt: TGTGCCAGCAGCCAAGATTTGATGGCTAGCGGGTATGCCTACGAGCAGTACTTC

v_call: TRBV25-1
clone_size: few
j_call: TRBJ1-1
d_call: TRBD1
cdr3_aa: CASAAGQGKSKAFF
cdr3_nt: TGTGCCAGCGCTGCAGGACAGGGCAAAAGTAAGGCTTTCTTT

v_call: TRBV7-9
clone_size: many
j_call: TRBJ2-1
d_call: .
cdr3_aa: CASTGFDSYNEQFF
cdr3_nt: TGTGCCAGCACCGGATTTGACAGTTACAATGAGCAGTTCTTC

v_call: TRBV5-5
clone_size: few
j_call: TRBJ1-4
d_call: .
cdr3_aa: CASSLDVFGEKLFF
cdr3_nt: TGTGCCAGCAGCTTGGACGTTTTTGGCGAAAAACTGTTTTTT

v_call: TRBV6-6
clone_size: .
j_call: TRBJ1-2
d_call: TRBD1
cdr3_aa: CASEARDRDYGYTF
cdr3_nt: TGTGCCAGCGAAGCGCGGGACAGAGATTATGGCTACACCTTC

v_call: TRBV29-1
clone_size: .
j_call: TRBJ2-5
d_call: .
cdr3_aa: CSVVGGGLQGTQYF
cdr3_nt: TGCAGCGTTGTTGGGGGGGGCCTACAAGGGACCCAGTACTTC

v_call: TRBV10-3
clone_size: .
j_call: TRBJ2-7
d_call: TRBD1
cdr3_aa: CAISGGQGVAYEQYF
cdr3_nt: TGTGCCATCAGTGGGGGACAGGGGGTGGCCTACGAGCAGTACTTC

v_call: TRBV4-3
clone_size: .
j_call: TRBJ2-7
d_call: TRBD2
cdr3_aa: CASSQDRGLAGSYEQYF
cdr3_nt: TGCGCCAGCAGCCAAGATAGGGGACTAGCGGGCTCCTACGAGCAGTACTTC

v_call: TRBV4-1
clone_size: .
j_call: TRBJ1-4
d_call: .
cdr3_aa: CASSQAIVATNEKLFF
cdr3_nt: TGCGCCAGCAGCCAAGCAATAGTTGCAACTAATGAAAAACTGTTTTTT

v_call: TRBV30
clone_size: many
j_call: TRBJ2-1
d_call: .
cdr3_aa: CAWSVVHEQFF
cdr3_nt: TGTGCCTGGAGTGTAGTCCATGAGCAGTTCTTC

v_call: TRBV5-1
clone_size: few
j_call: TRBJ1-2
d_call: .
cdr3_aa: CASTEEGYGYTF
cdr3_nt: TGCGCCAGCACAGAGGAGGGCTATGGCTACACCTTC

v_call: TRBV20-1
clone_size: .
j_call: TRBJ1-3
d_call: TRBD1
cdr3_aa: CSAGTGGAWGNTIYF
cdr3_nt: TGCAGTGCTGGGACAGGGGGAGCCTGGGGAAACACCATATATTTT

v_call: TRBV15
clone_size: many
j_call: TRBJ2-7
d_call: TRBD2
cdr3_aa: CATSGPSGGAGEQYF
cdr3_nt: TGTGCCACCAGCGGTCCTAGCGGGGGGGCCGGGGAGCAGTACTTC

v_call: TRBV20-1
clone_size: .
j_call: TRBJ1-1
d_call: .
cdr3_aa: CSAREGGSSEAFF
cdr3_nt: TGCAGTGCTAGAGAGGGGGGAAGTAGTGAAGCTTTCTTT

v_call: TRBV5-1
clone_size: few
j_call: TRBJ2-6
d_call: .
cdr3_aa: CASSLGTINSGANVLTF
cdr3_nt: TGCGCCAGCAGCTTGGGAACTATTAACTCTGGGGCCAACGTCCTGACTTTC

v_call: TRBV5-1
clone_size: many
j_call: TRBJ2-1
d_call: .
cdr3_aa: CASSLEPSWAEQFF
cdr3_nt: TGCGCCAGCAGCTTGGAGCCCTCCTGGGCTGAGCAGTTCTTC

v_call: TRBV4-3
clone_size: .
j_call: TRBJ2-3
d_call: .
cdr3_aa: CASSPPEGGSDTQYF
cdr3_nt: TGCGCCAGCAGCCCTCCTGAGGGAGGCTCTGATACGCAGTATTTT

v_call: TRBV27
clone_size: few
j_call: TRBJ1-2
d_call: .
cdr3_aa: CASSDRIPNYGYTF
cdr3_nt: TGTGCCAGCAGTGACAGGATTCCTAACTATGGCTACACCTTC

v_call: TRBV7-2
clone_size: few
j_call: TRBJ2-5
d_call: TRBD2
cdr3_aa: CASSLALGGRRETQYF
cdr3_nt: TGTGCCAGCAGCTTAGCGCTCGGCGGGAGGAGGGAGACCCAGTACTTC

v_call: TRBV20-1
clone_size: .
j_call: TRBJ2-7
d_call: .
cdr3_aa: CSASRLGLSYEQYF
cdr3_nt: TGCAGTGCTAGCCGACTAGGACTTTCCTACGAGCAGTACTTC

v_call: TRBV9
clone_size: few
j_call: TRBJ1-6
d_call: .
cdr3_aa: CASSPHTDAYNSPLHF
cdr3_nt: TGTGCCAGCAGCCCACACACGGACGCCTATAATTCACCCCTCCACTTT

v_call: TRBV6-4
clone_size: many
j_call: TRBJ2-1
d_call: .
cdr3_aa: CASSSDGSSYNEQFF
cdr3_nt: TGTGCCAGCAGTTCGGATGGGAGCTCCTACAATGAGCAGTTCTTC

v_call: TRBV11-2
clone_size: few
j_call: TRBJ1-6
d_call: .
cdr3_aa: CASSLFSREGTNSPLHF
cdr3_nt: TGTGCCAGCAGCTTATTTAGCAGGGAAGGGACGAATTCACCCCTCCACTTT

v_call: TRBV7-9
clone_size: .
j_call: TRBJ1-1
d_call: .
cdr3_aa: CASRLTVLGEAFF
cdr3_nt: TGTGCCAGCAGATTGACAGTCCTGGGTGAAGCTTTCTTT

v_call: TRBV20-1
clone_size: many
j_call: TRBJ2-7
d_call: TRBD2
cdr3_aa: CSARLAGVYEQYF
cdr3_nt: TGCAGTGCTAGACTAGCGGGAGTCTACGAGCAGTACTTC